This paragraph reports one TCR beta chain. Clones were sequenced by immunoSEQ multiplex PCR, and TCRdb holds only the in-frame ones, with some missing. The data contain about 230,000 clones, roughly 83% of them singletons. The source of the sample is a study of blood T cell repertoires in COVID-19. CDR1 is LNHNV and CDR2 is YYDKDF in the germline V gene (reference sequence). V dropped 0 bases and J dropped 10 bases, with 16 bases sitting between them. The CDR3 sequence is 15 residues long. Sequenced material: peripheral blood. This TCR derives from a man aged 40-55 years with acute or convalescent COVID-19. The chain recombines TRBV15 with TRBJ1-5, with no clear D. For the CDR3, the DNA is TGTGCCACCAGCAGAGACAGGAACACAATCAATCCCCAGCATTTT. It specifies CATSRDRNTINPQHF. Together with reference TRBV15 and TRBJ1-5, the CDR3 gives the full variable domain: DAMVIQNPRYQVTQFGKPVTLSCSQTLNHNVMYWYQQKSSQAPKLLFHYYDKDFNNEADTPDNFQSRRPNTSFCFLDIRSPGLGDTAMYLCATSRDRNTINPQHFGDGTRLSIL.